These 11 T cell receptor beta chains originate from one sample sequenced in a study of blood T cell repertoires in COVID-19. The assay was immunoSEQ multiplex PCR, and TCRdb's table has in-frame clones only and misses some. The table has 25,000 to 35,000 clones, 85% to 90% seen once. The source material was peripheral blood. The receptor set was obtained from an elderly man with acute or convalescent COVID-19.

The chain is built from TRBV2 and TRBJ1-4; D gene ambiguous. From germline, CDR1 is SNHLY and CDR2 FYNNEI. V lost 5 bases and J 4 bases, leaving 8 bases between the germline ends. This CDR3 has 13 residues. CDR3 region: CASSFGYNEKLFF. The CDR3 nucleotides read TGTGCCAGCAGTTTCGGTTATAATGAAAAACTGTTTTTT.

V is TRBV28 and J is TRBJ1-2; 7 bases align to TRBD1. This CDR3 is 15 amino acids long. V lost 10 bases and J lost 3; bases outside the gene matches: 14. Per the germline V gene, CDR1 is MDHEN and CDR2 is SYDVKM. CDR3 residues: CATNRGAARDYGYTF. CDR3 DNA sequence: TGTGCCACCAACAGGGGCGCCGCTAGGGACTATGGCTACACCTTC.

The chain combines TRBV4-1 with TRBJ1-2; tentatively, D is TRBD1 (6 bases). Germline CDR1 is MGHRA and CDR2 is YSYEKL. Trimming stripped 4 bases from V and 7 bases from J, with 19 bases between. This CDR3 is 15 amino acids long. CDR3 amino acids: CASSPSGGPRGGYTF. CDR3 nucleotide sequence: TGCGCCAGCAGCCCCAGCGGGGGGCCCAGAGGTGGCTACACCTTC.

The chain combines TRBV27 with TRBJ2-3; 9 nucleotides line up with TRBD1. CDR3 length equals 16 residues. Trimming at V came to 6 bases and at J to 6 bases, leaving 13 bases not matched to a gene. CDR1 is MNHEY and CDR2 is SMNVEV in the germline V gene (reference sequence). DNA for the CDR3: TGTGCCAGCAGCCTCATACACAGGGGGCGCGATGATACGCAGTATTTT. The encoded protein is CASSLIHRGRDDTQYF.

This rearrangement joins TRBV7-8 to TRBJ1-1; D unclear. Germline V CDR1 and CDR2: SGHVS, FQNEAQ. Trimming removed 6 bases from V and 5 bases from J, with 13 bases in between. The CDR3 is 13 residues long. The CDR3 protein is CASSYLAGTEAFF. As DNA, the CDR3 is TGTGCCAGCAGTTATTTGGCAGGTACTGAAGCTTTCTTT.

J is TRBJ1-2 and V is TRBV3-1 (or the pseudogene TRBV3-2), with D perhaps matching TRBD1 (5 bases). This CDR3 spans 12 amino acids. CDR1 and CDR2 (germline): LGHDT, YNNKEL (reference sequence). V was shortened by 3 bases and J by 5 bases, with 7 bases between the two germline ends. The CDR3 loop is CASSQTEYGYTF. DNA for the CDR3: TGTGCCAGCAGCCAGACAGAATATGGCTACACCTTC.

CDR3: CASTDLDGQGRGEQFF. As DNA, the CDR3 is TGTGCCAGTACCGATCTAGACGGACAGGGAAGAGGGGAGCAGTTCTTC. The J gene is TRBJ2-1, the V gene TRBV19; 8 nucleotides align to TRBD1. There are 16 residues in the CDR3. The germline V gene encodes CDR1 LNHDA and CDR2 SQIVND (reference sequence). The ends lost 7 bases at V and 10 bases at J; junction bases unmatched: 18.

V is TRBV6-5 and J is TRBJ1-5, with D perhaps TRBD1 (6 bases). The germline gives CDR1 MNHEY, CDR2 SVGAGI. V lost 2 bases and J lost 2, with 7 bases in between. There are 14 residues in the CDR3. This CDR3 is CASSYNRGNQPQHF. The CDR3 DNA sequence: TGTGCCAGCAGTTACAACAGGGGCAATCAGCCCCAGCATTTT.

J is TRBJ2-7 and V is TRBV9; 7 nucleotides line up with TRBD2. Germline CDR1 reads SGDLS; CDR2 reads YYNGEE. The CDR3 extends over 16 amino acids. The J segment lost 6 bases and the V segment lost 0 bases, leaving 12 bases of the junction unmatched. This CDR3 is CASSVGAGVGRGEQYF. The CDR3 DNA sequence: TGTGCCAGCAGCGTAGGCGCGGGAGTGGGGAGGGGCGAGCAGTACTTC.

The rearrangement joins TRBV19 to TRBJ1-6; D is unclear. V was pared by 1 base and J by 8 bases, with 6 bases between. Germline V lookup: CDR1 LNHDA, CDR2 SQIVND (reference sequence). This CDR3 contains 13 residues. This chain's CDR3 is CASSIGGDSPLHF. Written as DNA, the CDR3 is TGTGCCAGTAGTATAGGAGGAGATTCACCCCTCCACTTT.

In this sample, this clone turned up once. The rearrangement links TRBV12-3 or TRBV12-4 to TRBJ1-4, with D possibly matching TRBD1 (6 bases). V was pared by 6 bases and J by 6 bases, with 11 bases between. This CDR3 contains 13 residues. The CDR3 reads CASSRGNDEKLFF. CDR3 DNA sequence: TGTGCCAGCAGCAGGGGTAATGATGAAAAACTGTTTTTT.